A single sample is the source of the 27 T cell receptor beta chains below, sequenced in a study of chemoradiotherapy in HPV16-positive cancers. Some clones are missing from TCRdb's copy, which holds only in-frame ones; the method was immunoSEQ multiplex PCR. The sample holds roughly 9,800 clones, around 88% seen once. Here the sequenced sample was blood, taken from a patient who underwent chemoradiotherapy. Source of these receptors: a human donor with HPV-associated anogenital cancer.

V is TRBV6-6 and J is TRBJ2-5; the D gene is possibly TRBD2 (7 bases). The germline CDR1 and CDR2 sequences are MNHNY and SVGAGI (reference sequence). The V and J ends lost 8 bases and 3 bases respectively, with 13 bases between them. The CDR3 has 13 amino acids. The CDR3 DNA reads as TGTGCCAGCCGAAGGGGGGGGGAAGAGACCCAGTACTTC. It encodes CASRRGGEETQYF.

The table lists this clone with a count of one. In DNA form, the CDR3 reads TGTGCCAGCAGTTCCCGACAGGCTTACCAAGAGACCCAGTACTTC. Amino acid sequence: CASSSRQAYQETQYF. The chain recombines TRBV6-5 with TRBJ2-5, with a possible D match to TRBD1 (6 bases). Germline V gives CDR1 MNHEY, CDR2 SVGAGI. Trimming pared 4 bases from V and 0 bases from J, leaving 12 bases between. This CDR3 has 15 amino acids.

This chain uses TRBV9 with TRBJ2-5; D unclear. Germline lookup yields CDR1 SGDLS and CDR2 YYNGEE. The ends were cut back, 0 bases at V and 2 bases at J, with 8 bases in the middle. The CDR3 is 14 residues long. CDR3 region: CASSVGTSQETQYF. Written as DNA, the CDR3 is TGTGCCAGCAGCGTAGGTACATCACAAGAGACCCAGTACTTC.

The V gene is TRBV16, the J gene TRBJ1-5, with D perhaps TRBD1 (5 bases). V was shortened by 6 bases and J by 4 bases, with 10 bases between the two germline ends. The CDR3 length is 13 residues. The V gene's germline CDR1 is KGHSY and CDR2 FQNENV. The CDR3 loop reads CASRIGGNQPQHF. CDR3 DNA sequence: TGTGCCAGCAGAATCGGGGGGAATCAGCCCCAGCATTTT.

J is TRBJ2-7 and V is TRBV5-6; no firm D call. V was trimmed by 1 base and J by 7 bases, leaving 12 bases between them. The CDR3 totals 13 residues. Germline V gene sequence: CDR1 SGHDT, CDR2 YYEEEE. CDR3 loop: CASSLQRAREQYF. CDR3 sequence (DNA): TGTGCCAGCAGCTTGCAAAGGGCGCGGGAGCAGTACTTC.

The rearrangement joins TRBV5-1 to TRBJ1-1; D might be TRBD1 (5 bases). The ends were cut back, 6 bases at V and 6 bases at J, with 24 bases in the middle. CDR1 and CDR2 (germline): SGHRS, YFSETQ. The CDR3 contains 16 residues. CDR3 nucleotide sequence: TGCGCCAGCACCCTATTAATCCAGGGTCATAGGGCTGAAGCTTTCTTT. Residues: CASTLLIQGHRAEAFF.

The chain carries TRBV5-1 and TRBJ1-2, with D possibly TRBD1 on 6 matching bases. Trimming removed 5 bases at V and 0 bases at J, with 20 bases between. Germline V gene data show CDR1 as SGHRS and CDR2 as YFSETQ. CDR3 length: 17 amino acids. The CDR3 region has the DNA TGCGCCAGCAGTAAAGGACAGCGGGATGGGGCTAACTATGGCTACACCTTC. Encoded protein: CASSKGQRDGANYGYTF.

CDR3 sequence (DNA): TGTGCCAGCAGTTTTAGACCGACAGGGACCGGCTACGAGCAGTACTTC. Protein: CASSFRPTGTGYEQYF. The chain has TRBV2 and TRBJ2-7, with TRBD1 identical over 7 bases. In germline, CDR1 is SNHLY, CDR2 FYNNEI. The trim removed 5 bases at V and 3 bases at J, leaving 13 bases unmatched. CDR3 length: 16 residues.

The chain recombines TRBV11-2 with TRBJ2-1, with D perhaps TRBD2 (6 bases). Germline values: CDR1 SGHAT, CDR2 FQNNGV. With 6 bases removed from V and 7 bases from J, the gap between germline ends came to 19 bases. This CDR3 region has 15 residues. The CDR3 DNA reads as TGTGCCAGCAGACCTACGGGACTCACCAAGAATGAGCAGTTCTTC. This encodes CASRPTGLTKNEQFF.

About this clone: The junction departs from germline at one end; a sequencing error may be responsible. The V and J genes are TRBV2 and TRBJ2-2, with D perhaps matching TRBD2 (6 bases). The CDR3 contains 13 residues. Germline CDR1 SNHLY, CDR2 FYNNEI. The CDR3 sequence: CASSFALDGGLFF. CDR3 sequence (DNA): TGTGCCAGCAGTTTCGCCCTTGACGGGGGGCTGTTTTTT.

V usage is TRBV6-5 and J usage is TRBJ1-1; D is undetermined. CDR3 length equals 11 residues. Germline assignment: CDR1 MNHEY and CDR2 SVGAGI. V dropped 6 bases and J dropped 4 bases, with 6 bases sitting between them. The CDR3 region has the DNA TGTGCCAGCAGGGTGAGCACTGAAGCTTTCTTT. Its protein is CASRVSTEAFF.

The chain is built from TRBV2 and TRBJ2-1; D possibly matches TRBD1 or TRBD2 (6 bases each). The V end was cut by 6 bases, the J end by 7 bases, with 22 bases between. The germline V gene encodes CDR1 SNHLY and CDR2 FYNNEI. The CDR3 is 16 amino acids. The CDR3 DNA follows: TGTGCCAGCAGCCGAAGCTTGGGGGGCGGAATAAATGAGCAGTTCTTC. Amino acids: CASSRSLGGGINEQFF.

V is TRBV7-2 and J is TRBJ1-2; D ambiguous. Germline V gene lookup returns CDR1 SGHTA and CDR2 FQGNSA. Trimming removed 0 bases at V and 4 bases at J, with 15 bases between. The CDR3 runs 16 residues. CDR3: CASSLARAGPLYGYTF. CDR3 bases: TGTGCCAGCAGCTTAGCGAGGGCAGGCCCCCTCTATGGCTACACCTTC.

The V call is TRBV7-2, the J call TRBJ1-4; TRBD1 matches at 8 bases. The CDR3 is made up of 15 amino acids. V was clipped by 5 bases and J by 8 bases; unmatched bases: 10. Germline V gives CDR1 SGHTA, CDR2 FQGNSA. CDR3 sequence (DNA): TGTGCCAGCAGCGCAGACAGGGGTCCTACAGAAAAACTGTTTTTT. Translation: CASSADRGPTEKLFF.

The chain employs TRBV5-6 and TRBJ2-2, with a weak D call TRBD1 (6 bases). Trimming removed 4 bases from V and 6 bases from J, with 19 bases in between. The CDR3 is made up of 16 amino acids. Germline assignment: CDR1 SGHDT and CDR2 YYEEEE. In nucleotides, the CDR3 is TGTGCCAGCAGCATGCTCCCGGACAGCATTCCCGGGGAGCTGTTTTTT. It is translated as CASSMLPDSIPGELFF. The full variable domain, rest sourced from reference TRBV5-6 and TRBJ2-2, is DAGVTQSPTHLIKTRGQQVTLRCSPKSGHDTVSWYQQALGQGPQFIFQYYEEEERQRGNFPDRFSGHQFPNYSSELNVNALLLGDSALYLCASSMLPDSIPGELFFGEGSRLTVL.

This rearrangement joins TRBV7-3 to TRBJ2-3; 10 bases match TRBD2. Per the germline V gene, CDR1 is SGHTA and CDR2 is FQGTGA. V gave up 5 bases and J gave up 6 bases; unmatched junction bases: 8. This CDR3 is 15 amino acids long. The CDR3 DNA is TGTGCCAGCAGCCTGAGCGGGGGGGCCGGTGATACGCAGTATTTT. As protein: CASSLSGGAGDTQYF.

This chain joins TRBV5-1 and TRBJ2-5, with TRBD2 matching 9 bases. The trim removed 6 bases at V and 3 bases at J, leaving 9 bases unmatched. Germline V gives CDR1 SGHRS, CDR2 YFSETQ. This CDR3 is built from 15 residues. CDR3 residues: CASTGGSGGKETQYF. The CDR3 region has the DNA TGCGCCAGCACCGGGGGTAGCGGGGGTAAAGAGACCCAGTACTTC.

The J gene is TRBJ2-3, the V gene TRBV7-9, with 7 bases fitting TRBD2. V dropped 2 bases and J dropped 0; count of bases not matched to a gene: 14. There are 19 residues in the CDR3. CDR1 and CDR2 from the germline V gene are SEHNR and FQNEAQ (reference sequence). CDR3 coding DNA: TGTGCCAGCAGCTTACCAATTGGGGAAAGCGGGGTTAGCACAGATACGCAGTATTTT. It yields the protein CASSLPIGESGVSTDTQYF.

CDR3: CASSLGVGQTDTQYF. The CDR3 region has the DNA TGTGCCAGCAGCTTAGGAGTAGGACAGACAGATACGCAGTATTTT. V and J are TRBV11-2 and TRBJ2-3; a possible D gene is TRBD1 (6 bases). Germline loops: CDR1 SGHAT, CDR2 FQNNGV. Trimming shortened V by 1 base and J by 3 bases, and 11 bases separated the two germline ends. The CDR3 contains 15 residues.

V and J are TRBV7-8 and TRBJ1-3, with D possibly being TRBD1 (6 bases). The CDR3 has 15 amino acids. V was clipped by 4 bases and J by 2 bases, with 12 bases between them. Germline V gene sequence: CDR1 SGHVS, CDR2 FQNEAQ. CDR3: CASSSYRDTGNTIYF. CDR3 bases: TGTGCCAGCAGCTCCTACAGGGACACTGGAAACACCATATATTTT.

The chain employs TRBV2 and TRBJ2-5; 7 bases agree with TRBD2. This CDR3 is built from 15 residues. J was trimmed by 5 bases and V by 1 base; bases with no gene match: 7. The V gene's germline CDR1 is SNHLY and CDR2 FYNNEI. The CDR3 DNA is TGTGCCAGCAGTGAAGGGGGGGGGTCGGAGGAGACCCAGTACTTC. Translated, it gives CASSEGGGSEETQYF.

In nucleotides, the CDR3 is TGTGCCAGCAGCCCCCCGTTCACAGATACGCAGTATTTT. Residues: CASSPPFTDTQYF. V and J are TRBV2 and TRBJ2-3; the D is unclear. The ends were cut back, 6 bases at V and 2 bases at J, with 9 bases in the middle. The CDR3 spans 13 residues. The germline V gene has CDR1 SNHLY and CDR2 FYNNEI.

The chain employs TRBV28 and TRBJ1-2; D not certain. CDR1 is MDHEN and CDR2 is SYDVKM in the germline V gene. The CDR3 is 15 amino acids. Trimming left V 2 bases short and J 0 bases short, with 10 bases between. Here the CDR3 reads CASSLVGLSNYGYTF. The CDR3 DNA follows: TGTGCCAGCAGTTTAGTCGGCCTATCTAACTATGGCTACACCTTC.

This chain uses TRBV5-4 with TRBJ2-7; D is perhaps TRBD1 (6 bases). The V end was cut by 1 base, the J end by 5 bases, with 10 bases between. There are 13 residues in the CDR3. CDR1 is SGHNT, CDR2 YYREEE, per germline (reference sequence). The CDR3 region is CASSLQGGNEQYF. CDR3 DNA sequence: TGTGCCAGCAGCTTGCAAGGGGGTAACGAGCAGTACTTC.

The chain is built from TRBV11-1 and TRBJ1-2; D gene uncertain. Trimming left V 7 bases short and J 7 bases short, with 10 bases between. This CDR3 is 11 amino acids long. Germline-derived CDR1 and CDR2 are SGHAT and FQDESV (reference sequence). The CDR3 spells CASNSKGGYTF. The CDR3 region has the DNA TGTGCCAGCAACTCCAAGGGTGGCTACACCTTC. The full variable domain, completed using reference TRBV11-1 and TRBJ1-2, is EAEVAQSPRYKITEKSQAVAFWCDPISGHATLYWYRQILGQGPELLVQFQDESVVDDSQLPKDRFSAERLKGVDSTLKIQPAELGDSAMYLCASNSKGGYTFGSGTRLTVV.

The sample holds one count of this clone. The chain links TRBV11-2 to TRBJ2-1, with 7 bases identical to TRBD2. The junction had 7 bases not matched to a gene; V was cut back by 2 bases and J by 15 bases. CDR3 length: 12 residues. Germline CDR1 is SGHAT and CDR2 is FQNNGV. This CDR3 is CASSLRRGLVFF. The CDR3 region has the DNA TGTGCCAGCAGCTTAAGGCGGGGGTTGGTGTTCTTC.

In DNA form, the CDR3 reads TGTGCCAGCAGCCCCACCACAGAGGACTATGGCTACACCTTC. This gives the protein CASSPTTEDYGYTF. The rearrangement joins TRBV7-2 to TRBJ1-2; D is unclear. The germline V and J ends were trimmed by 5 bases and 3 bases, with 13 bases remaining between them. The germline V gene has CDR1 SGHTA and CDR2 FQGNSA. CDR3 length: 14 amino acids.